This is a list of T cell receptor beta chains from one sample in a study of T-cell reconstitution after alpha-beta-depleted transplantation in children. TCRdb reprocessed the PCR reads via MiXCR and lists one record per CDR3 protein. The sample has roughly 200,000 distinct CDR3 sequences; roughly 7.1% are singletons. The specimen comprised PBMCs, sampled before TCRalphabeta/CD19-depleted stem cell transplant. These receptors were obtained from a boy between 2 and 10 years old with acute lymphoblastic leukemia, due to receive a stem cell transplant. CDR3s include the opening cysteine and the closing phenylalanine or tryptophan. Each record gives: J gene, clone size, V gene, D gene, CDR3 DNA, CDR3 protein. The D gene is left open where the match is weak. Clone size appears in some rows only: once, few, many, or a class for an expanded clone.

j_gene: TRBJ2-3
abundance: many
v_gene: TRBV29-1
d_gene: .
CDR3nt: TGCAGCGTTTTAAGGCGGGCGGAGATTAGCACAGATACGCAGTATTTT
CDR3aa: CSVLRRAEISTDTQYF

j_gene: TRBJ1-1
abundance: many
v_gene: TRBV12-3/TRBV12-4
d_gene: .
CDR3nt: TGTGCCAGCAGGGGGCCTGCAGACCTCATGAACACTGAAGCTTTCTTT
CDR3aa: CASRGPADLMNTEAFF

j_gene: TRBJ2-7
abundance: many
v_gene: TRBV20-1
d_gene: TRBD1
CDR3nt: TGCAGTGCTTCGACAGGGGGTGGTGAGCAGTACTTC
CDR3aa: CSASTGGGEQYF

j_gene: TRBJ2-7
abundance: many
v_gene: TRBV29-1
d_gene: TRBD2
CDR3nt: TGCAGCGCAATTGGAAATAGCGGGAGCTACGAGCAGTACTTC
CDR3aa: CSAIGNSGSYEQYF

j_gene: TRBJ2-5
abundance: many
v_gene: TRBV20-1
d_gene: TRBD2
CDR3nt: TGCAGTGCTAGATACCGGGGGGGGCTGGAGACCCAGTACTTC
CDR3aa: CSARYRGGLETQYF

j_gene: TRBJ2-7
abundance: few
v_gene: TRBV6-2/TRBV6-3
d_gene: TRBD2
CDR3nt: TGTGCCAGCAGTTACCCGGCGGGAGCCGAGCAGTACTTC
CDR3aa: CASSYPAGAEQYF

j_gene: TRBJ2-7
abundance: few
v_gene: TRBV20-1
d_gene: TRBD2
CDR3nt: TGCAGTGCTAGAGTTCGGGGACTAGCGGGAGGCTTTCGGTACGAGCAGTACTTC
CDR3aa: CSARVRGLAGGFRYEQYF

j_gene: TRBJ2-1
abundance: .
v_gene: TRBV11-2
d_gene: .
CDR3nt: TGTGCCAGCAGCTTAATCGGTAGCAATGAGCAGTTCTTC
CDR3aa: CASSLIGSNEQFF

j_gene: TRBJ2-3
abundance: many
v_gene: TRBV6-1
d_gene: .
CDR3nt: TGTGCCAGCAGCCTGTCTCTGAGAGATACGCAGTATTTT
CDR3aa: CASSLSLRDTQYF

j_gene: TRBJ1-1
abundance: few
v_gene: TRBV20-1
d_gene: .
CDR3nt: TGCAGTGCTAGAGATTTGAGAGGGGCTGAAGCTTTCTTT
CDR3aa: CSARDLRGAEAFF

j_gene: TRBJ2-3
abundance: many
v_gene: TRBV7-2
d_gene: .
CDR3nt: TGTGCCAGCAGCTTATGGGGGACCACTAGCACAGATACGCAGTATTTT
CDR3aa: CASSLWGTTSTDTQYF

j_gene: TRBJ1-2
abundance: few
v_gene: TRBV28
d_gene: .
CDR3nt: TGTGCCAGCAGTCCATATTTCAGGACAGCAATCTATGGCTACACCTTC
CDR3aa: CASSPYFRTAIYGYTF

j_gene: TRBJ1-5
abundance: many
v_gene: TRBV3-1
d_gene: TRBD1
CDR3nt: TGTGCCAGCAGCCAAGGGGCCAGGGGGTACAATCAGCCCCAGCATTTT
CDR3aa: CASSQGARGYNQPQHF

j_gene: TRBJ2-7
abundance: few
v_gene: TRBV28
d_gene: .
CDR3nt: TGTGCCAGCAGGGCGGCGGGGGCCGGGACCTACGAGCAGTACTTC
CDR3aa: CASRAAGAGTYEQYF

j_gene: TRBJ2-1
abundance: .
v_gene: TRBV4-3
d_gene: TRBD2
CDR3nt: TGCGCCAGCAGCCGAATGTCTACGGCTAGCGGGAGAGGCAATGAGCAGTTCTTC
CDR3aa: CASSRMSTASGRGNEQFF

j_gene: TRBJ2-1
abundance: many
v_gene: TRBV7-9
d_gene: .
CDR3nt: TGTGCCAGCAGTCACGACAGGACCCAGTTCTTC
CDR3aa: CASSHDRTQFF

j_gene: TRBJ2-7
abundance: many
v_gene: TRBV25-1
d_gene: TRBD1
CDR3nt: TGTGCCAGCAGTGAACACAGGGGCGACTTCTACGAGCAGTACTTC
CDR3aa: CASSEHRGDFYEQYF